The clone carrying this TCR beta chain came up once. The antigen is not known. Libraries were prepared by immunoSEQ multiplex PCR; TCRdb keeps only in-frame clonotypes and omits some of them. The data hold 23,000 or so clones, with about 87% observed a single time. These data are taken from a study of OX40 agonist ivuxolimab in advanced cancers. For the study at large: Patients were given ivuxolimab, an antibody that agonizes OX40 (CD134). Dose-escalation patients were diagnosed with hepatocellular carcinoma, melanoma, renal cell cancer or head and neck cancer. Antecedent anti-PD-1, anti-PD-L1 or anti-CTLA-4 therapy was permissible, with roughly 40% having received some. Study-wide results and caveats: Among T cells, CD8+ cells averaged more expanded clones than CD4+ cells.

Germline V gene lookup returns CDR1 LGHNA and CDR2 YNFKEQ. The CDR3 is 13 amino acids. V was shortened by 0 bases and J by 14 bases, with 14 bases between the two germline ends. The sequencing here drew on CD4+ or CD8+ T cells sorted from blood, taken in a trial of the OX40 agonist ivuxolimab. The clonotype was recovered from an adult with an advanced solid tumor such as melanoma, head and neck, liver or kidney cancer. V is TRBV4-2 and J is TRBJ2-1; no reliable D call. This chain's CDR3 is CASSQEVLRDEFF. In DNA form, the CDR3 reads TGTGCCAGCAGCCAAGAAGTCCTTCGTGATGAGTTCTTC.